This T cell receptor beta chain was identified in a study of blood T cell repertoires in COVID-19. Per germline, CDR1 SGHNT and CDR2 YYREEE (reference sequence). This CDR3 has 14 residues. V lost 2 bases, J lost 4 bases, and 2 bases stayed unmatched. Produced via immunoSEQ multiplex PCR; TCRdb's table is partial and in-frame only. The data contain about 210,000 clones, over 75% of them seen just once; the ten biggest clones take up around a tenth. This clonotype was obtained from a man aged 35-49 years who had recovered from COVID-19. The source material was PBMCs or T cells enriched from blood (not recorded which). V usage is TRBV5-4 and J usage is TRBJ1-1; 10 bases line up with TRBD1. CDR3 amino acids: CASSLGQGGTEAFF. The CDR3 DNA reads TGTGCCAGCAGCTTAGGACAGGGGGGCACTGAAGCTTTCTTT.